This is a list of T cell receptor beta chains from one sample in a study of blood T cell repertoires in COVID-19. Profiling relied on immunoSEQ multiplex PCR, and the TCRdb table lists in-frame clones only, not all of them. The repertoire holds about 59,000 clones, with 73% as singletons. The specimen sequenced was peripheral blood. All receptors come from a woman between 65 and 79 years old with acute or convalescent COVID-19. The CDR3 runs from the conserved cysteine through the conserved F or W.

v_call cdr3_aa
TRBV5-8 CASNGFANTEAFF
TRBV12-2 CASRLQRGDTEAFF
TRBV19 CATTDRPSGYGYTF
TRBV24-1 CATRSQGNTGELFF
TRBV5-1 CASSPTGGGIYGYTF
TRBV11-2 CASSLARGGTGELFF
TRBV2 CASSTAGGNQPQHF
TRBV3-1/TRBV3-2 CASSQGLLATNEKLFF
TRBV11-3 CASSLSGGRGYTF
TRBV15 CATSREGTGGWGQPQHF
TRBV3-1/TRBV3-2 CASSQEGLGLWGGEQYF
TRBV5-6 CASSWAATGRNTEAFF
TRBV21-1 CASSKLDSTGKTMNTEAFF
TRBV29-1 CSALTGSNQPQHF